Listed here is a single T cell receptor beta chain. These data are taken from a study of blood T cell repertoires in COVID-19. Study as a whole: Samples came from the United States, Italy and Spain, spanning acute and convalescent COVID-19. Sources were T cells, B-cell-depleted T cells, or PBMCs; the material itself was cDNA or gDNA.

Per the original methods: Reference gene primer amplification in the assay estimated nucleated cell counts. The data were produced by immunoSEQ multiplex PCR, yet TCRdb's version contains in-frame clones alone and is incomplete. For V, J and clone size, that table is used; D and trimming come from the DNA. The repertoire includes under 300,000 clones, 86% of them detected once, and approximately 13% sits in the top ten. Looked up from germline, CDR1 is MDHEN and CDR2 is SYDVKM. The CDR3 is made up of 13 amino acids. The V gene lost 8 bases and the J gene lost 4 bases, with 14 bases spanning the gap. This receptor was identified in a man of 80 years or more with acute or convalescent COVID-19. The sequencing sample was made of peripheral blood. V is TRBV28 and J is TRBJ1-2; D is perhaps TRBD1 (5 bases). CDR3 region: CASEQGSFYGYTF. As DNA, the CDR3 is TGTGCCAGCGAGCAGGGATCTTTCTATGGCTACACCTTC.